This T cell receptor beta chain derives from a study of post-analysis software for immune sequencing data. The study's findings and limits: The normalized Chao1 diversity of multiple sclerosis patients was significantly lower than that of controls. A handful of TRBV segments were significantly more frequent in patients than in controls. TRBV5-6, TRBV5-1 and TRBV20-1 were among these segments.

Remarks on this clonotype: Antigen unknown. Germline and junction disagree at one end, which may indicate a read error.

Every TCR beta cDNA library bore unique molecular identifiers. Input populations of 1 to 10 million T cells gave rise to approximately 480,000 cDNA molecules. TCRdb ran MiXCR on the PCR reads and lists one entry per CDR3 protein. This table holds approximately 570,000 distinct CDR3 sequences, roughly 47% found once. There are 15 residues in the CDR3. The germline gives CDR1 LGHNA, CDR2 YNFKEQ. Specimen: blood. The origin of this receptor is a girl aged 5 to 17 with multiple sclerosis. The chain couples TRBV4-2 to TRBJ1-1; unclear D gene. CDR3 coding DNA: TGTGCCAGCAACCAAGATTGGCGAGGGAACGCTGAAGCTTTCTTT. This gives the protein CASNQDWRGNAEAFF.